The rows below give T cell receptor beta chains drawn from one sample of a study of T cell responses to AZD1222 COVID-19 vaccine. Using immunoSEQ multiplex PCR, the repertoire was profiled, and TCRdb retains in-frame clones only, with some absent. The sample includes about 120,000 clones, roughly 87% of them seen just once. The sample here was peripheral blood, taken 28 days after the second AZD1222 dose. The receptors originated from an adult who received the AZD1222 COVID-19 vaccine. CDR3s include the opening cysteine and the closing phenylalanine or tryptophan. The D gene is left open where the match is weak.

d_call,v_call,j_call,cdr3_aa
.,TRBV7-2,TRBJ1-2,CASSLGGERGNYGYTF
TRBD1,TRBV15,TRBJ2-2,CATSMGQGAGELFF
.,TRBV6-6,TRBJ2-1,CASRPEGSRYNEQFF
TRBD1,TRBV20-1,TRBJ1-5,CSASRGQSNQPQHF
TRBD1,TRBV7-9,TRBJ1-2,CASTLSGGGRGYTF
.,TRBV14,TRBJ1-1,CASSQDVTANTEAFF
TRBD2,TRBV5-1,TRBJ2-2,CASSLVVAGPGELFF
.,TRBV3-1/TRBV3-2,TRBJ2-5,CASSQRGPGETQYF
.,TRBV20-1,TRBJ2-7,CSAMRQVEQYF
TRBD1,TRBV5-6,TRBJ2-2,CASSWTGVSGELFF
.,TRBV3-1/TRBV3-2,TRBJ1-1,CASSQVPVVSEAFF
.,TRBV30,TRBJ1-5,CAWSVLGMNQPQHF
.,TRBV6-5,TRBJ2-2,CASRGSNSNTGELFF
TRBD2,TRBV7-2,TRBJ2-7,CASSSSRGGEQYF
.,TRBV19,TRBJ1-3,CASSTLGTKSGNTIYF
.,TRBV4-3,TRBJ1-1,CASRRTERNTEAFF
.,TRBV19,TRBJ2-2,CASSIRTGELFF
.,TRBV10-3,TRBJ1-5,CAITQGPNQPQHF
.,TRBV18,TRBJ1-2,CASSPDRQANYGYTF
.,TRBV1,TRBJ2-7,CTSSQVFNRGETYEQYF
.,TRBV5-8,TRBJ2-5,CASSLGGTRHGTQYF
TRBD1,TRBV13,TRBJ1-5,CASSRQGLGNQPQHF
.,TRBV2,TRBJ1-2,CASTSRGTIYGYTF
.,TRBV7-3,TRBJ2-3,CASSLNGGRYNTDTQYF
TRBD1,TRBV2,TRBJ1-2,CASSEARQGPFYGYTF
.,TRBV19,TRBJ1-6,CASSLGGNSPLHF
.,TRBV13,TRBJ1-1,CASSLVVNQAFF
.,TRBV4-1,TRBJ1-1,CASSQLGSGDTEAFF
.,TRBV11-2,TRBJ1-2,CASSPNNYGYTF
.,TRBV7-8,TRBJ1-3,CASSLLGRGNTIYF
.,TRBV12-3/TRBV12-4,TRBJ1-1,CASSLAGRTEAFF
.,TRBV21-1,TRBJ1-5,CASSKDGLLTGFNQPQHF
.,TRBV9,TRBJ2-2,CASSWGAISTGELFF
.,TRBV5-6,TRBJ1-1,CASSLVGTRNTEAFF
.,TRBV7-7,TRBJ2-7,CASSLGGDAYEQYF
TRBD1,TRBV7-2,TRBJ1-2,CASSLERGTGYGYTF
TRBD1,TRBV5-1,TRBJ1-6,CASSTRTGENSPLHF
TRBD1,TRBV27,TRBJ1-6,CASSRRQGDSPLHF
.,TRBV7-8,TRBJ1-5,CASRPASNQPQHF
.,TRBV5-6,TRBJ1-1,CASSPGMGMNTEAFF
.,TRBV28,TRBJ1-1,CASSPKAWNTEAFF
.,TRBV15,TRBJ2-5,CATSRDRGQETQYF
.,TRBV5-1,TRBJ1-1,CASSPTRNTEAFF
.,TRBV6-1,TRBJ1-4,CASSEVRGLEKLFF
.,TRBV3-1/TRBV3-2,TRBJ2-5,CASCLFGLGPGRETQYF
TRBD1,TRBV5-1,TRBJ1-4,CASSGPGRGLEKLFF
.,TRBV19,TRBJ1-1,CASSPALTGRPTEAFF
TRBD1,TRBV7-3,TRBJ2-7,CASSSTGAHEQYF
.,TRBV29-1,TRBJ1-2,CSVEVAGASGYTF
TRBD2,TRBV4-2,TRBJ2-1,CASASGDSYNEQFF
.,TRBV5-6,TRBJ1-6,CASSRNRVGNSPLHF
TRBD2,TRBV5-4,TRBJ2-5,CASSSLAGGPETQYF